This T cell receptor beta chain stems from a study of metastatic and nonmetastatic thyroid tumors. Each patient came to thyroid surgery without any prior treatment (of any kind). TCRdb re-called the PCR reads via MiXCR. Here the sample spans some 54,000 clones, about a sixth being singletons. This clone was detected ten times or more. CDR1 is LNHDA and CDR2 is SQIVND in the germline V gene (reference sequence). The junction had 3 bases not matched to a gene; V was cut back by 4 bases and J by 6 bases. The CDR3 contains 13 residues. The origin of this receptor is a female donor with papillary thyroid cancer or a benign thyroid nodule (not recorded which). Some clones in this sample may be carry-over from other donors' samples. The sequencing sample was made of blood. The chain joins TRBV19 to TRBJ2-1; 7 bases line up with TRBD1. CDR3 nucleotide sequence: TGTGCCAGTAGTACTACAGGGGCCAATGAGCAGTTCTTC. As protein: CASSTTGANEQFF. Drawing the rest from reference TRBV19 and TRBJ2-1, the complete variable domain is DGGITQSPKYLFRKEGQNVTLSCEQNLNHDAMYWYRQDPGQGLRLIYYSQIVNDFQKGDIAEGYSVSREKKESFPLTVTSAQKNPTAFYLCASSTTGANEQFFGPGTRLTVL.